This TCR beta chain came from a study of regulatory T cells in long-lasting Graves disease. Study context: Antithyroid drugs had been given to newly diagnosed Graves' patients for under 3 months.

Time point here: newly diagnosed GD, antithyroid drugs for less than 3 months. Extracted RNA from PBMCs served as the source of the TCR library. With 5 bases clipped from V and 3 bases from J, the junction kept 6 bases outside the gene matches. This CDR3 is built from 16 residues. Germline loops: CDR1 SGHAT, CDR2 FQNNGV. In building TCR beta libraries, iRepertoire HTBI primers were used together with Arm-PCR of CDR3 regions. TCRdb reprocessed the multiplex PCR reads via MiXCR and lists one record per CDR3 protein. The sample records about 240,000 distinct CDR3 sequences, 20% being singletons. V gene TRBV11-2 combines with J gene TRBJ2-1; TRBD2 matches 11 bases. The sequencing used peripheral blood mononuclear cells (PBMCs), collected at new diagnosis, from a patient treated with antithyroid drugs. The sequence derives from a female donor with Graves disease. As DNA, the CDR3 is TGTGCCAGCAGCGTCAGCGGGACTAGCGGCTACAATGAGCAGTTCTTC. Amino acids: CASSVSGTSGYNEQFF.